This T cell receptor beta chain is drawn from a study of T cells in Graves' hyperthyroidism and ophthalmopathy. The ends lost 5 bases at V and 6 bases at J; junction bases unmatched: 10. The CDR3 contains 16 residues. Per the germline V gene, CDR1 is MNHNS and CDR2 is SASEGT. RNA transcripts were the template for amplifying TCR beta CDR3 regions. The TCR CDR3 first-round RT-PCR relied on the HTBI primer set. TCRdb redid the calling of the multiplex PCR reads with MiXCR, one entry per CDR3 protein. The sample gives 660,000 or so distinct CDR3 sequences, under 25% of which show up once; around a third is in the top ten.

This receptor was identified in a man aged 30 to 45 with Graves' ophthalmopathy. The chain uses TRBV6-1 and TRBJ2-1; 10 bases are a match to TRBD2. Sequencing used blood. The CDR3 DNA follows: TGTGCCAGCAGTTCCCTCATAGCGGGAGGTCCCAATGAGCAGTTCTTC. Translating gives CASSSLIAGGPNEQFF.